The 10 T cell receptor beta chains reported below all come from one sample, sequenced in a study of T-cell reconstitution after alpha-beta-depleted transplantation in children. The TCRbeta library was prepared with unique molecular identifiers. One entry per CDR3 protein results from TCRdb running MiXCR on the PCR reads. The repertoire holds around 960,000 distinct CDR3 sequences, around 30% seen once, with roughly 30% in the top ten. Source: PBMCs, mostly from graft donor cells, taken 360 days after TCRalphabeta/CD19-depleted stem cell transplant. Every receptor here comes from a boy younger than two who had a stem cell transplant for SCID, so the T cells may come from the graft donor.

This sequence joins TRBV30 and TRBJ2-5, with D possibly matching TRBD2 (5 bases). The CDR3 is made up of 12 amino acids. CDR1 and CDR2 from the germline V gene are GTSNPN and SVGIG (reference sequence). V lost 2 bases to trimming and J lost 2 bases, with 6 bases between them. The CDR3 DNA follows: TGTGCCTGGAGTCGGGGACAAGAGACCCAGTACTTC. Protein sequence: CAWSRGQETQYF.

This clonotype was observed a few times. V is TRBV5-1 and J is TRBJ2-1; 7 positions agree with TRBD2. With 4 bases clipped from V and 0 bases from J, the junction kept 4 bases outside the gene matches. Looked up from germline, CDR1 is SGHRS and CDR2 is YFSETQ. The CDR3 has 15 amino acids. For the CDR3, the DNA is TGCGCCAGCAGCCGGGGGGATAGCTCCTACAATGAGCAGTTCTTC. Translation gives CASSRGDSSYNEQFF.

This clonotype was recorded a few times. V and J are TRBV20-1 and TRBJ2-1; the D is unclear. The CDR3 runs 15 residues. CDR1 and CDR2 from the germline V gene are DFQATT and SNEGSKA (reference sequence). V was clipped by 6 bases and J by 9 bases, with 24 bases between them. Here the CDR3 reads CSASPFSRPAREQFF. In nucleotides, the CDR3 is TGCAGTGCCAGTCCGTTCAGCCGACCGGCTCGTGAGCAGTTCTTC.

This clonotype was recorded a few times. V is TRBV9 and J is TRBJ2-1; 8 positions agree with TRBD2. V was clipped by 2 bases and J by 8 bases; unmatched bases: 9. Germline assignment: CDR1 SGDLS and CDR2 YYNGEE. The CDR3 is made up of 15 amino acids. The CDR3, as DNA: TGTGCCAGCAGCGTTCTCGGGAGGGATGGGGATGAGCAGTTCTTC. Amino acids: CASSVLGRDGDEQFF.

This chain uses TRBV18 with TRBJ2-2; D unclear. The germline V gene encodes CDR1 KGHSH and CDR2 LQKENI. This CDR3 spans 15 amino acids. Between the trimmed V and J ends, which lost 0 bases and 6 bases, there was a span of 11 bases. In DNA, the CDR3 is TGTGCCAGCTCACCACCGGCATCAGGCCCCGGGGAGCTGTTTTTT. Translated: CASSPPASGPGELFF.

This clonotype was seen a few times. V is TRBV20-1 and J is TRBJ2-1; possible D gene TRBD2, 5 bases. V was clipped by 3 bases and J by 3 bases, with 9 bases between them. Per the germline V gene, CDR1 is DFQATT and CDR2 is SNEGSKA (reference sequence). CDR3 length: 13 residues. The CDR3 sequence is CSASGVNYNEQFF. CDR3 sequence (DNA): TGCAGTGCTAGCGGGGTAAACTACAATGAGCAGTTCTTC.

In this sample, this clonotype turned up a few times. This rearrangement joins TRBV29-1 to TRBJ1-5; TRBD1 matches at 11 bases. The V segment lost 7 bases and the J segment 6 bases; nucleotides outside the gene matches: 5. Germline V gene data show CDR1 as SQVTM and CDR2 as ANQGSEA. The CDR3 is made up of 13 amino acids. The DNA of the CDR3 is TGCAGCGCCTCCGGGACAGGGGGTCAGCCCCAGCATTTT. Translated, it gives CSASGTGGQPQHF.

This clonotype came up a few times. This chain links TRBV11-1 with TRBJ1-4; D may be TRBD1 (6 bases). The CDR3 length is 18 residues. The germline CDR1 and CDR2 sequences are SGHAT and FQDESV (reference sequence). Trimming took off 5 bases at V and 3 bases at J, with 22 bases between the two ends. This CDR3 is CASSPPRGLYSANEKLFF. CDR3 DNA: TGTGCCAGCAGCCCTCCCCGGGGGCTCTACTCGGCTAATGAAAAACTGTTTTTT.

The chain uses TRBV11-2 and TRBJ2-5; D is uncertain. This CDR3 spans 15 amino acids. The germline CDR1 and CDR2 sequences are SGHAT and FQNNGV. Deletions cut 8 bases from V and 5 bases from J, with 21 bases between. The CDR3 sequence is CASGSGPHGGETQYF. The CDR3 DNA reads as TGTGCCAGCGGCTCCGGACCCCACGGTGGGGAGACCCAGTACTTC.

This clonotype was recorded a few times. V is TRBV2 and J is TRBJ2-1; unclear D gene. V lost 7 bases and J lost 9, with 10 bases in between. The CDR3 loop spans 11 amino acids. Germline CDR1 and CDR2: SNHLY and FYNNEI. CDR3 sequence reads: CASKVLVEQFF. The CDR3 DNA follows: TGTGCCAGCAAGGTTTTAGTTGAGCAGTTCTTC.